This is a list of T cell receptor beta chains from one sample in a study of blood T cell repertoires in COVID-19. The method was immunoSEQ multiplex PCR; TCRdb's version includes in-frame clones alone and lacks a portion of them. The table lists tens of thousands of clones, about 81% of them singletons. What was sequenced was peripheral blood. These TCRs come from a man of 80 years or more with acute or convalescent COVID-19. The conserved cysteine and the conserved F or W are not part of the CDR3 here.

v_gene,j_gene,CDR3aa
TRBV30,TRBJ2-7,AWQRSLSSYEQY
TRBV4-3,TRBJ2-7,ASSHLTSGGEQY
TRBV11-2,TRBJ1-6,ASSFVGSNSPLH
TRBV3-1/TRBV3-2,TRBJ1-2,ASSQDRDRPFGYT
TRBV19,TRBJ1-4,ASSRQGVNEKLF
TRBV6-5,TRBJ1-1,ASGREGTEAF
TRBV7-2,TRBJ1-1,ASSLGHQLGAF
TRBV19,TRBJ2-7,ATRHGASGYEQY
TRBV2,TRBJ2-5,ASTGTSGGETQY
TRBV19,TRBJ1-1,ASSLDRTGTEAF
TRBV4-1,TRBJ1-2,ASSQDRSGQNYGYT
TRBV6-6,TRBJ2-5,ASSYPGFQETQY
TRBV5-4,TRBJ1-2,ASSPDRGRKYGYT
TRBV9,TRBJ1-1,ASSPLAEMNTEAF
TRBV4-3,TRBJ1-1,ASSRAQVNTEAF
TRBV21-1,TRBJ2-1,ASSALGEAGGRHEQF
TRBV5-6,TRBJ2-2,ASSPDLTGGNGELF
TRBV19,TRBJ2-3,ASSTSGATDTQY
TRBV12-2,TRBJ2-3,ASRLAPEPRRTDTQY
TRBV27,TRBJ1-1,ASSFYPGQGNTEAF
TRBV25-1,TRBJ1-3,ASSEAGYSGNTIY
TRBV18,TRBJ2-3,ASSPSEARTDTQY
TRBV15,TRBJ2-1,ATSRARDSYNEQF
TRBV3-1/TRBV3-2,TRBJ2-5,ASRDLAGQETQY
TRBV7-6,TRBJ1-2,ASSRRQGGYGYT
TRBV6-5,TRBJ2-2,ASTSGGFPGKLF
TRBV15,TRBJ1-2,ATSTLGTVYGYT
TRBV5-1,TRBJ2-6,ATSAGERGSGANVLT
TRBV7-2,TRBJ1-1,ASSLAVTGEAF
TRBV9,TRBJ2-3,ASSVVGHSTDTQY
TRBV6-5,TRBJ1-1,ASNSGWGTEAF
TRBV10-2,TRBJ2-1,ASLRGQGIDEQF
TRBV30,TRBJ1-6,AWSVRHNSPLH
TRBV6-1,TRBJ1-2,ASSGDWTGIDYGYT
TRBV5-1,TRBJ2-3,ASSLGGSGSTDTQY
TRBV2,TRBJ1-6,ASSEARQGRSSPLH
TRBV29-1,TRBJ2-5,STGGSQETQY
TRBV7-2,TRBJ1-3,ASSSGSGNTIY
TRBV6-6,TRBJ2-1,ASNKDLATTNEQF
TRBV5-4,TRBJ2-5,ASSSSPGQTQETQY
TRBV5-1,TRBJ1-6,ASSRDREVYTNSPLH
TRBV7-9,TRBJ1-2,ASSWTGEYGYT
TRBV19,TRBJ1-1,ASSPRQGAGGTEAF
TRBV5-6,TRBJ1-4,ASSFVTGNEKLF
TRBV7-2,TRBJ2-1,ASSSESSYNEQF
TRBV4-1,TRBJ1-6,ASSPWDSNSPLH
TRBV19,TRBJ2-3,ASSIGGGSADTQY
TRBV5-6,TRBJ1-4,ASSLENKRKEKLF
TRBV5-1,TRBJ1-1,ASSLGAGWDTEAF
TRBV30,TRBJ1-1,AWSFGQINTEAF
TRBV19,TRBJ1-5,ASSSSRRDSNQPQH